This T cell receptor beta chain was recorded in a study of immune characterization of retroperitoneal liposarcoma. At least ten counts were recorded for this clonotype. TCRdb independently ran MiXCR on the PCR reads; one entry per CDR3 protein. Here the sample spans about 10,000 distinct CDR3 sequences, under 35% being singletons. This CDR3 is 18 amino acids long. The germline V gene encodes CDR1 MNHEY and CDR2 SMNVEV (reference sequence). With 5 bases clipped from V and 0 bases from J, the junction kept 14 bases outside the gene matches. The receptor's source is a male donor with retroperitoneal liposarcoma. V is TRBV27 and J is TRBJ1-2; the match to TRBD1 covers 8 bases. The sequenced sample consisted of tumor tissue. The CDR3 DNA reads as TGTGCCAGCAGTACAACTATCCTACGGGACAGGCCTAACTATGGCTACACCTTC. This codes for CASSTTILRDRPNYGYTF.